The clone carrying this T cell receptor (beta chain) was counted at least ten times. Its target is not known. The data derive from a study of Graves' ophthalmopathy and Graves' hyperthyroidism. Study-level results: Most expanded clonotypes in thyroid above 0.001 frequency also showed up in blood.

Ophthalmopathy-affected donors exhibited moderate-to-severe activity, CAS ≥3, NOSPECS ≥4, and duration under 3 months. Clinical symptoms, serum thyroxine, TRAb, thyroid ultrasound and orbital computed tomography determined diagnosis. Beta-chain TCR CDR3 regions were amplified from RNA transcripts. Scientists carried out first-round RT-PCR using HTBI primers and then a second-round multiplex PCR. MiXCR, applied by TCRdb to the multiplex PCR reads, yields one record per CDR3 protein. This table holds 150,000 to 200,000 distinct CDR3 sequences, 35% to 45% found once. The CDR3 extends over 13 amino acids. Looked up from germline, CDR1 is MGHRA and CDR2 is YSYEKL. Trimming removed 3 bases at V and 4 bases at J, with 9 bases between.

The chain couples TRBV4-1 to TRBJ1-2; possibly TRBD1 for D (5 bases). The TCR originated in a man aged 30-40 years with Graves' ophthalmopathy. The sample taken for sequencing was peripheral blood. CDR3 sequence: CASSQSGTYGYTF. DNA for the CDR3: TGCGCCAGCAGCCAGTCCGGGACCTATGGCTACACCTTC.